The rows below give T cell receptor beta chains drawn from one sample of a study of shared clonotypes between healthy human individuals. The repertoire was sequenced with immunoSEQ multiplex PCR; TCRdb's copy has only in-frame clones and lacks some. Of 2 million to 3 million clones listed, roughly 93% are singletons. The source material was naive CD4+ T cells from PBMCs. Receptor source: a man younger than 35 in good health. Some clones in this sample may be carry-over from other donors' samples. The CDR3 runs from the conserved cysteine through the conserved F or W. D genes are given only for firm matches. Only some rows state a clone size, as once, few, many or a class for expanded clones.

d_call: TRBD1
clone_size: NA
v_call: TRBV2
j_call: TRBJ1-2
cdr3_nt: TGTGCCAGCAGTGGGGACAGGGGCAAGTTGGGGGGCTACACCTTC
cdr3_aa: CASSGDRGKLGGYTF

d_call: TRBD2
clone_size: NA
v_call: TRBV25-1
j_call: TRBJ2-1
cdr3_nt: TGTGCCAGCAGTGAGCGGGGGTACAATGAGCAGTTCTTC
cdr3_aa: CASSERGYNEQFF

d_call: TRBD1
clone_size: NA
v_call: TRBV7-9
j_call: TRBJ2-7
cdr3_nt: TGTGCCAGCAGCTTAGGATGGGACAGGGGGCAATACGAGCAGTACTTC
cdr3_aa: CASSLGWDRGQYEQYF

d_call: NA
clone_size: NA
v_call: TRBV4-1
j_call: TRBJ1-3
cdr3_nt: TGCGCCAGCAGCCAAGATTGGGGAAACACCATATATTTT
cdr3_aa: CASSQDWGNTIYF

d_call: NA
clone_size: NA
v_call: TRBV5-1
j_call: TRBJ1-2
cdr3_nt: TGCGCCAGCAGCTTACAGGTCGGGGATGGCTACACCTTC
cdr3_aa: CASSLQVGDGYTF

d_call: NA
clone_size: NA
v_call: TRBV6-1
j_call: TRBJ2-5
cdr3_nt: TGTGCCAGCAATCGGCCAAACCAAGAGACCCAGTACTTC
cdr3_aa: CASNRPNQETQYF

d_call: TRBD2
clone_size: NA
v_call: TRBV2
j_call: TRBJ2-7
cdr3_nt: TGTGCCAGCAGACCAGCGGGAGAGATTGATGAGCAGTACTTC
cdr3_aa: CASRPAGEIDEQYF

d_call: NA
clone_size: NA
v_call: TRBV15
j_call: TRBJ1-1
cdr3_nt: TGTGCCACTCCCGGGGGGGAAGAAGCTTTCTTT
cdr3_aa: CATPGGEEAFF

d_call: NA
clone_size: NA
v_call: TRBV10-3
j_call: TRBJ2-3
cdr3_nt: TGTGCCATCAGTTCAAGACAGTCAACTAGCACAGATACGCAGTATTTT
cdr3_aa: CAISSRQSTSTDTQYF

d_call: NA
clone_size: NA
v_call: TRBV28
j_call: TRBJ2-2
cdr3_nt: TGTGCCAGCGGGTACACCGGGGAGCTGTTTTTT
cdr3_aa: CASGYTGELFF

d_call: NA
clone_size: NA
v_call: TRBV29-1
j_call: TRBJ2-3
cdr3_nt: TGCAGCGTTGTGGGGGGTGGCGGGAGCACAGATACGCAGTATTTT
cdr3_aa: CSVVGGGGSTDTQYF

d_call: NA
clone_size: few
v_call: TRBV2
j_call: TRBJ1-4
cdr3_nt: TGTGCCAGCAGTGAACCCGGAAAACTGTTTTTT
cdr3_aa: CASSEPGKLFF

d_call: NA
clone_size: once
v_call: TRBV28
j_call: TRBJ2-5
cdr3_nt: TGTGCCAGCATGTATGGCAGGGTGTGGTACTTC
cdr3_aa: CASMYGRVWYF

d_call: TRBD2
clone_size: once
v_call: TRBV2
j_call: TRBJ2-1
cdr3_nt: TGTGCCAGCAGGGGGGGAGTAGCGGGAGTTTTGAATGAGCAGTTCTTC
cdr3_aa: CASRGGVAGVLNEQFF

d_call: TRBD1
clone_size: NA
v_call: TRBV6-4
j_call: TRBJ2-3
cdr3_nt: TGTGCCAGCAGCCGTACACAGGGGATTGCGCAGTATTTT
cdr3_aa: CASSRTQGIAQYF

d_call: TRBD1
clone_size: NA
v_call: TRBV28
j_call: TRBJ1-1
cdr3_nt: TGTGCCAGCAGTCTAACCGGGACAGGGATCCTGAACACTGAAGCTTTCTTT
cdr3_aa: CASSLTGTGILNTEAFF

d_call: NA
clone_size: NA
v_call: TRBV6-5
j_call: TRBJ2-7
cdr3_nt: TGTGCCAGCAGAGTCGTGGGCGCCTACGAGCAGTACTTC
cdr3_aa: CASRVVGAYEQYF

d_call: TRBD1
clone_size: NA
v_call: TRBV28
j_call: TRBJ2-1
cdr3_nt: TGTGCCAGCTACGTGGACAGGGCTACCTACAATGAGCAGTTCTTC
cdr3_aa: CASYVDRATYNEQFF